Presented here are 23 T cell receptor beta chains from one specimen sequenced in a study of radiotherapy plus CTLA-4 blockade in lung cancer. Sequencing was performed with immunoSEQ multiplex PCR; in TCRdb, only in-frame clones are kept and a portion is missing. The sample lists about 97,000 clones; about four fifths were seen once. The specimen comprised peripheral blood, sampled from a patient treated with radiotherapy plus ipilimumab. The receptors come from a human donor with non-small cell lung cancer who had a partial response to radiotherapy plus ipilimumab. Some clones in this sample may be carry-over from other donors' samples.

V usage is TRBV7-2 and J usage is TRBJ2-2, with D unclear. Trimming removed 1 base at V and 8 bases at J, with 11 bases between. The CDR3 has 14 residues. Per the germline V gene, CDR1 is SGHTA and CDR2 is FQGNSA. The CDR3 region has the DNA TGTGCCAGCAGCTTAGGCGTCAGGATGGGGGAGCTGTTTTTT. Protein product: CASSLGVRMGELFF.

This rearrangement joins TRBV6-6 to TRBJ1-2; no definite D call. This CDR3 has 13 amino acids. Germline V lookup: CDR1 MNHNY, CDR2 SVGAGI (reference sequence). Deletions cut 6 bases from V and 8 bases from J, with 16 bases between. The CDR3 reads CASSLAPNRGYTF. CDR3 sequence (DNA): TGTGCCAGCAGCCTGGCTCCGAACAGAGGCTACACCTTC.

V usage is TRBV7-9 and J usage is TRBJ2-7; tentatively, D is TRBD1 (5 bases). V was shortened by 5 bases and J by 0 bases, with 11 bases between the two germline ends. The CDR3 length is 14 residues. The germline CDR1 and CDR2 sequences are SEHNR and FQNEAQ (reference sequence). The CDR3 nucleotides are TGTGCCAGCAGCGCCCTCAGGGACTCCTACGAGCAGTACTTC. Translating it yields CASSALRDSYEQYF.

V and J are TRBV11-3 and TRBJ2-7, with a possible D match to TRBD2 (6 bases). This CDR3 is built from 15 residues. Germline CDR1 and CDR2: SGHNT and YENEEA. The V and J ends lost 0 bases and 2 bases respectively, with 11 bases between them. The CDR3 reads CASSLDWGGAYEQYF. CDR3 bases: TGTGCCAGCAGCTTAGATTGGGGCGGGGCCTACGAGCAGTACTTC.

V usage is TRBV6-1 and J usage is TRBJ2-3, with 10 bases fitting TRBD1. CDR1 is MNHNS, CDR2 SASEGT, per germline. The CDR3 is 14 amino acids. Trimming cost V 7 bases and J 4 bases; bases outside gene matches: 5. The CDR3 region has the DNA TGTGCCAGCATGGGACAGGGGACTGCAGATACGCAGTATTTT. It codes for CASMGQGTADTQYF.

The chain recombines TRBV6-1 with TRBJ1-2, with 8 nucleotides matching TRBD1. The V gene end was trimmed by 6 bases and the J gene end by 0 bases; junction bases not matched to a gene: 6. Germline loops: CDR1 MNHNS, CDR2 SASEGT. The CDR3 spans 15 residues. The CDR3 nucleotides are TGTGCCAGCAGGCCCCTGACAGGGGCTAACTATGGCTACACCTTC. Protein sequence: CASRPLTGANYGYTF.

The chain employs TRBV5-1 and TRBJ2-7; TRBD1 aligns across 11 bases. The CDR3 length is 14 residues. Germline CDR1 and CDR2: SGHRS and YFSETQ. V dropped 7 bases and J dropped 6; count of bases not matched to a gene: 9. CDR3 protein: CASAESGTGGEQYF. The CDR3 DNA sequence: TGCGCCAGCGCCGAATCTGGGACAGGGGGCGAGCAGTACTTC.

V and J are TRBV7-8 and TRBJ2-7; D is possibly TRBD1 (6 bases). CDR3 length: 15 residues. V shed 5 bases and J shed 1 base, with 15 bases lying between them. Germline V gives CDR1 SGHVS, CDR2 FQNEAQ. The CDR3 loop reads CASSPVAGTSYEQYF. As DNA, the CDR3 is TGTGCCAGCAGCCCAGTAGCCGGGACATCCTACGAGCAGTACTTC.

This clone was observed a few times. V gene TRBV18 combines with J gene TRBJ1-4; a possible D gene is TRBD1 (6 bases). Trimming shortened V by 3 bases and J by 4 bases, and 12 bases separated the two germline ends. Germline V gene lookup returns CDR1 KGHSH and CDR2 LQKENI. The CDR3 has 15 amino acids. The CDR3 sequence: CASSPGHRDNEKLFF. The CDR3 region has the DNA TGTGCCAGCTCACCCGGGCACAGGGATAATGAAAAACTGTTTTTT.

The chain carries TRBV18 and TRBJ2-3; 7 bases are shared with TRBD2. The J segment lost 8 bases and the V segment lost 2 bases, leaving 10 bases of the junction unmatched. CDR1 is KGHSH, CDR2 LQKENI, per germline. CDR3 length: 15 amino acids. The CDR3 DNA reads TGTGCCAGCTCACCAAACGGAGCGGGATCTCGTACGCAGTATTTT. Its protein product is CASSPNGAGSRTQYF.

This sequence joins TRBV6-6 and TRBJ1-1, with D possibly TRBD1 on 5 matching bases. Per the germline V gene, CDR1 is MNHNY and CDR2 is SVGAGI (reference sequence). The length of the CDR3 is 14 residues. V was clipped by 0 bases and J by 0 bases, with 5 bases between them. The DNA for the CDR3 is TGTGCCAGCAGTTACTCAGGGGTGAACACTGAAGCTTTCTTT. Translated: CASSYSGVNTEAFF.

This clone was counted between two and nine times. The rearrangement links TRBV28 to TRBJ1-2, with a possible D match to TRBD1 (5 bases). The germline V gene has CDR1 MDHEN and CDR2 SYDVKM. V was trimmed by 3 bases and J by 8 bases, leaving 16 bases between them. The CDR3 totals 14 residues. The CDR3 region is CASSFSHSWGGYTF. The CDR3, as DNA: TGTGCCAGCAGTTTCTCCCACAGTTGGGGCGGCTACACCTTC.

The CDR3 loop reads CASSRWTESTDTQYF. CDR3 sequence (DNA): TGTGCCAGCAGCCGTTGGACAGAGAGCACAGATACGCAGTATTTT. The rearrangement links TRBV7-8 to TRBJ2-3; perhaps TRBD1 as D (6 bases). The CDR3 is 15 amino acids. Germline CDR1 and CDR2: SGHVS and FQNEAQ. The germline V and J ends were trimmed by 5 bases and 0 bases, with 12 bases remaining between them.

V is TRBV27 and J is TRBJ2-5; D may be TRBD2 (5 bases). Per germline, CDR1 MNHEY and CDR2 SMNVEV (reference sequence). The CDR3 consists of 14 residues. V was trimmed by 6 bases and J by 2 bases, leaving 13 bases between them. This CDR3 reads CASRSVSGQETQYF. DNA for the CDR3: TGTGCCAGCAGGTCTGTGAGCGGACAAGAGACCCAGTACTTC.

Of note for this clone: The sample carries other DNA sequences with the same CDR3. The chain links TRBV6-5 to TRBJ2-2; maybe TRBD1 (6 bases). Germline CDR1 reads MNHEY; CDR2 reads SVGAGI. This CDR3 has 14 amino acids. V lost 6 bases and J 0 bases, leaving 8 bases between the germline ends. CDR3 nucleotides: TGTGCCAGCAGAGGACAGACGAACACCGGGGAGCTGTTTTTT. It encodes CASRGQTNTGELFF.

The rearrangement joins TRBV19 to TRBJ2-5; 9 bases match TRBD2. V dropped 3 bases and J dropped 6; count of bases not matched to a gene: 8. The germline CDR1 and CDR2 sequences are LNHDA and SQIVND (reference sequence). The CDR3 covers 15 residues. Here the CDR3 DNA reads TGTGCCAGTAGTATGGGACTAGCAGGTACACAGACCCAGTACTTC. The encoded protein is CASSMGLAGTQTQYF.

This clone has only a few counts. CDR3 residues: CASSLSPTSPEQYF. As DNA, the CDR3 is TGTGCCAGCAGCTTGTCTCCTACCTCCCCCGAGCAGTACTTC. The V and J genes are TRBV5-4 and TRBJ2-7; D unclear. CDR1 SGHNT and CDR2 YYREEE come from the germline V gene (reference sequence). Between the trimmed V and J ends, which lost 1 base and 6 bases, there was a span of 14 bases. The CDR3 contains 14 residues.

On this clone: Other nucleotide sequences in the sample specify the same CDR3. J is TRBJ2-7 and V is TRBV7-2, with no clear D. The V end lost 0 bases, the J end lost 0 bases, and 9 bases lay between the germline ends. The germline gives CDR1 SGHTA, CDR2 FQGNSA. This CDR3 contains 15 residues. CDR3 DNA sequence: TGTGCCAGCAGCTTAGCGCCGTGGAGCTCCTACGAGCAGTACTTC. Protein sequence: CASSLAPWSSYEQYF.

V is TRBV2 and J is TRBJ1-6, with D unclear. The CDR3 is 14 residues long. V lost 8 bases and J lost 2, with 10 bases in between. Germline CDR1 is SNHLY and CDR2 is FYNNEI. CDR3 loop: CASWRSPYNSPLHF. The CDR3 nucleotides read TGTGCCAGCTGGCGGAGCCCCTATAATTCACCCCTCCACTTT.

The J gene is TRBJ1-2, the V gene TRBV27, with D possibly being TRBD1 (6 bases). There are 15 residues in the CDR3. Germline-derived CDR1 and CDR2 are MNHEY and SMNVEV (reference sequence). V was clipped by 4 bases and J by 8 bases, with 20 bases between them. The CDR3: CASSSGAVGGGGYTF. CDR3 nucleotides: TGTGCCAGCAGTTCCGGAGCAGTGGGTGGGGGCGGCTACACCTTC.

V is TRBV19 and J is TRBJ1-5, with 9 nucleotides matching TRBD1. The CDR3 covers 15 residues. The junction had 4 bases not matched to a gene; V was cut back by 5 bases and J by 2 bases. CDR1 is LNHDA and CDR2 is SQIVND in the germline V gene (reference sequence). CDR3 coding DNA: TGTGCCAGTAGTGCCTGGACAGGGGGCAATCAGCCCCAGCATTTT. Translated: CASSAWTGGNQPQHF.

The chain links TRBV28 to TRBJ1-2, with a tentative D call TRBD1 (5 bases). This CDR3 is 14 amino acids long. The V gene lost 2 bases and the J gene lost 4 bases, with 11 bases spanning the gap. Germline loops: CDR1 MDHEN, CDR2 SYDVKM. CDR3: CASSLRDRIYGYTF. Here the CDR3 DNA reads TGTGCCAGCAGTTTACGCGACAGAATCTATGGCTACACCTTC.

The chain combines TRBV11-3 with TRBJ2-1, with 9 bases aligning to TRBD2. Germline V lookup: CDR1 SGHNT, CDR2 YENEEA. V lost 0 bases, J lost 7 bases, and 10 bases stayed unmatched. This CDR3 has 17 residues. CDR3 region: CASSLESWGGGANEQFF. The CDR3 DNA reads TGTGCCAGCAGCTTAGAAAGTTGGGGCGGGGGGGCGAATGAGCAGTTCTTC.